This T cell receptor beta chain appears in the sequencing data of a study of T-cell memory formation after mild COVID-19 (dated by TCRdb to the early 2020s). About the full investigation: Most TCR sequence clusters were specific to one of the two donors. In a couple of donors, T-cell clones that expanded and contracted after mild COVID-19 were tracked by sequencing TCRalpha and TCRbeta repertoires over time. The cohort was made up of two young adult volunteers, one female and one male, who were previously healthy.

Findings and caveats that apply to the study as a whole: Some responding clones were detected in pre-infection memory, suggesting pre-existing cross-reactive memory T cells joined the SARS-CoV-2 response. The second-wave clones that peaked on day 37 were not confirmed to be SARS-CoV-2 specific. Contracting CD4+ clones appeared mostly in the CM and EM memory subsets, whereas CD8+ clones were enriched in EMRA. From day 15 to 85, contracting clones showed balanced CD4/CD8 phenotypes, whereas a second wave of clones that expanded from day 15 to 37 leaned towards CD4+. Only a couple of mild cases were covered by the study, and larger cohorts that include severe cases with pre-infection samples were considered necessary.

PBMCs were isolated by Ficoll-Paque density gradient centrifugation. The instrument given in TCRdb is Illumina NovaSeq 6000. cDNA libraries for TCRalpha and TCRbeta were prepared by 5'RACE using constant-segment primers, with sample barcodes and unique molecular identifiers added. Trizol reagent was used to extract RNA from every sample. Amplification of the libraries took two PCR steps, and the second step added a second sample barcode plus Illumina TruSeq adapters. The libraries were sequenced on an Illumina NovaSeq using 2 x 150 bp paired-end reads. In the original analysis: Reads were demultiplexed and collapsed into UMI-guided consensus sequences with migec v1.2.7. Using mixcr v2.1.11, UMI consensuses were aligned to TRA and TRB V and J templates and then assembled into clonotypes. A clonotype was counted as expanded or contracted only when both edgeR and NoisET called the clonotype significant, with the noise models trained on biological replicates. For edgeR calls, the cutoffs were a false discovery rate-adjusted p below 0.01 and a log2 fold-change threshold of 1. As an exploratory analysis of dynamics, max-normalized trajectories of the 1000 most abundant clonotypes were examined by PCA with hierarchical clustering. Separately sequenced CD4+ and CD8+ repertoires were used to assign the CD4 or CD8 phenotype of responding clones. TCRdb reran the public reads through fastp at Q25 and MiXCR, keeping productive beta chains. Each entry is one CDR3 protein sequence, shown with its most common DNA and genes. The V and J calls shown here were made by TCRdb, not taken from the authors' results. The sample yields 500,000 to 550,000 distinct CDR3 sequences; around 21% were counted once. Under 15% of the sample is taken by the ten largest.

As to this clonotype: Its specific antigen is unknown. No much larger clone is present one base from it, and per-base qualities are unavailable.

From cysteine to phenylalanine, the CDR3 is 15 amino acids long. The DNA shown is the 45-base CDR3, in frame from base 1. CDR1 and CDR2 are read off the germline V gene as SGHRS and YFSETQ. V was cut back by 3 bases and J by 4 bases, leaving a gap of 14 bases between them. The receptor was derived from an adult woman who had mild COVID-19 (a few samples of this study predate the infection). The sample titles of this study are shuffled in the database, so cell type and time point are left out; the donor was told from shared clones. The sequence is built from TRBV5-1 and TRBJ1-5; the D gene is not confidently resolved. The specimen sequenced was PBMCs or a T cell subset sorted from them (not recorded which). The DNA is TGCGCCAGCAGCTCCACCGGGGATTGGAATCAGCCCCAGCATTTT. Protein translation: CASSSTGDWNQPQHF.